The clone carrying this T cell receptor beta chain was recorded only once. These data originate in a study of blood T cell repertoires in COVID-19. This table comes from immunoSEQ multiplex PCR, and its TCRdb copy is limited to in-frame clones, with some not included. The table has some 150,000 clones, around 82% seen once; the top ten hold approximately 1.3%. This TCR came from a man in his sixties who had recovered from COVID-19. Sample: peripheral blood.

The DNA for the CDR3 is TGTGCCAGCACCCTGCTGACAGGGGGCGCAGAAGGCTACACCTTC. Its protein is CASTLLTGGAEGYTF. This chain joins TRBV6-6 and TRBJ1-2, with 10 bases that match TRBD1. The CDR3 covers 15 residues. After removal of 7 bases from V and 8 bases from J, the junction contained 13 bases not matched to a gene. Per the germline V gene, CDR1 is MNHNY and CDR2 is SVGAGI (reference sequence).